This T cell receptor beta chain was sequenced during a study of blood T cell repertoires in COVID-19. At the level of the study: Acute and convalescent COVID-19 samples came from the United States, Italy and Spain.

Profiled with immunoSEQ multiplex PCR; TCRdb holds only in-frame clones, not every one. The sample has just over 65,000 clones, roughly nine tenths seen once. This CDR3 region has 16 residues. Germline CDR1 is KGHSH and CDR2 is LQKENI. V was cut by 0 bases and J by 2 bases, with 11 bases left in between. This clonotype was sampled from a man in his 60s with acute or convalescent COVID-19. This chain links TRBV18 with TRBJ2-1; possible D gene TRBD1, 5 bases. Input material: peripheral blood. CDR3 region: CASSPPRGLTYNEQFF. CDR3 sequence (DNA): TGTGCCAGCTCACCACCTAGGGGTCTTACCTACAATGAGCAGTTCTTC.